Presented here are 22 T cell receptor beta chains from one specimen sequenced in a study of CD8 T cells in Susac syndrome (dated by TCRdb to the late 2010s). To prepare the library, the immunoSEQ multiplex PCR assay was applied. RNA was extracted using the RNeasy kit, and roughly 0.5 to 1 microgram was reverse transcribed with random hexamers. Through fastp at Q25 and MiXCR, TCRdb rebuilt clones from the public reads, retaining in-frame beta chains. Every CDR3 protein is listed once, alongside the most common genes and DNA of its rows. Present in this sample are 200,000 to 250,000 distinct CDR3 sequences, about 95% of which were seen just once. Jointly, the top ten make up under 0.2% of the sample. The sequencing input was CD4+ T cells from PBMCs. The receptor set was obtained from a human donor with Susac syndrome.

V and J are TRBV29-1 and TRBJ1-2, with 9 bases that match TRBD1. This CDR3 is built from 16 residues. Germline V gene sequence: CDR1 SQVTM, CDR2 ANQGSEA. Unmatched junction bases numbered 9, after V lost 1 base and J lost 3 bases. CDR3 bases: TGCAGCGTTGAAGGGGCCGGGACAGGGTTTGACTATGGCTACACCTTC. Amino acids: CSVEGAGTGFDYGYTF.

V is TRBV3-1 and J is TRBJ1-2; 7 bases match TRBD1. The CDR3 length is 13 residues. V lost 4 bases, J lost 8 bases, and 7 bases stayed unmatched. Germline V gene data show CDR1 as LGHDT and CDR2 as YNNKEL (reference sequence). This CDR3 is CASSLSGTVGYTF. The CDR3 coding sequence is TGTGCCAGCAGCCTTTCCGGGACAGTCGGCTACACCTTC. The full variable domain, with the rest looked up from reference TRBV3-1 and TRBJ1-2, is DTAVSQTPKYLVTQMGNDKSIKCEQNLGHDTMYWYKQDSKKFLKIMFSYNNKELIINETVPNRFSPKSPDKAHLNLHINSLELGDSAVYFCASSLSGTVGYTFGSGTRLTVV.

This sequence joins TRBV9 and TRBJ1-2; the D is unclear. This CDR3 is 17 amino acids long. Trimming pared 0 bases from V and 0 bases from J, leaving 15 bases between. The germline V gene has CDR1 SGDLS and CDR2 YYNGEE. The CDR3 DNA reads as TGTGCCAGCAGCGTAGACCACGGCCAGTCGACTAACTATGGCTACACCTTC. It codes for CASSVDHGQSTNYGYTF.

V is TRBV20-1 and J is TRBJ2-3; tentative D call: TRBD2 (6 bases). Germline CDR1 reads DFQATT; CDR2 reads SNEGSKA (reference sequence). V shed 6 bases and J shed 4 bases, with 11 bases lying between them. This CDR3 is 12 amino acids long. The CDR3 here is CSAGTGADTQYF. CDR3 in DNA: TGCAGTGCGGGGACGGGGGCAGATACGCAGTATTTT.

The V gene is TRBV12-3 or TRBV12-4, the J gene TRBJ2-7; no firm D call. The germline V and J ends were trimmed by 9 bases and 7 bases, with 25 bases remaining between them. The CDR3 has 15 residues. The CDR3 region is CASDTGRSVPAEQYF. CDR3 coding DNA: TGTGCCAGTGACACCGGACGGAGTGTGCCTGCGGAGCAGTACTTC.

The V and J genes are TRBV5-1 and TRBJ2-3, with 8 bases lining up with TRBD1. CDR3 length: 17 amino acids. J gave up 3 bases and V 0 bases, and 9 bases lay outside the gene matches. Germline values: CDR1 SGHRS, CDR2 YFSETQ. Written as DNA, the CDR3 is TGCGCCAGCAGCTTGGGTACAGGACAGGGAGTAACAGATACGCAGTATTTT. Its translation is CASSLGTGQGVTDTQYF. Looking up the rest from reference TRBV5-1 and TRBJ2-3 gives the full variable domain: KAGVTQTPRYLIKTRGQQVTLSCSPISGHRSVSWYQQTPGQGLQFLFEYFSETQRNKGNFPGRFSGRQFSNSRSEMNVSTLELGDSALYLCASSLGTGQGVTDTQYFGPGTRLTVL.

This rearrangement joins TRBV6-2 or TRBV6-3 to TRBJ2-7, with 12 bases matching TRBD2. V lost 4 bases and J lost 7; bases outside the gene matches: 8. The germline CDR1 and CDR2 sequences are MNHEY and SVGEGT. The CDR3 totals 15 residues. The CDR3 sequence is CASSSSSGGAGEQYF. The CDR3 DNA follows: TGTGCCAGCAGTTCCTCTAGCGGGGGGGCCGGGGAGCAGTACTTC.

The chain carries TRBV20-1 and TRBJ2-5; 9 nucleotides match TRBD1. J lost 1 base, V lost 6 bases, and 9 bases had no gene match. The CDR3 consists of 15 residues. Germline CDR1 and CDR2: DFQATT and SNEGSKA (reference sequence). Written as DNA, the CDR3 is TGCAGTGCCACCCTCTTGACAGGGGGCCAAGAGACCCAGTACTTC. It translates to CSATLLTGGQETQYF.

The V gene is TRBV4-3, the J gene TRBJ1-4; 9 bases align to TRBD1. J lost 8 bases, V lost 4 bases, and 5 bases had no gene match. This CDR3 is 14 amino acids long. Germline-derived CDR1 and CDR2 are LGHNA and YSLEER. As DNA, the CDR3 is TGCGCCAGCAGCCGAGGACAGGGGATGGAAAAACTGTTTTTT. The encoded protein is CASSRGQGMEKLFF.

The CDR3 nucleotides are TGCAGTGCTAGAGATCAGGACTACTACAATGAGCAGTTCTTC. Encoded protein: CSARDQDYYNEQFF. The chain recombines TRBV20-1 with TRBJ2-1; weak D call: TRBD2 (6 bases). V was shortened by 0 bases and J by 3 bases, with 9 bases between the two germline ends. This CDR3 is built from 14 residues. Germline values: CDR1 DFQATT, CDR2 SNEGSKA (reference sequence).

The V call is TRBV20-1, the J call TRBJ2-7, with TRBD1 identical over 8 bases. The germline V gene has CDR1 DFQATT and CDR2 SNEGSKA (reference sequence). The CDR3 consists of 14 residues. Trimming removed 6 bases from V and 6 bases from J; junction bases left unmatched: 13. The DNA for the CDR3 is TGCAGTGCCGCTCGACAGGGGAACGCCGGCGAGCAGTACTTC. As protein: CSAARQGNAGEQYF.

This chain uses TRBV5-5 with TRBJ1-5, with a possible D match to TRBD1 (6 bases). Germline lookup yields CDR1 SGHKS and CDR2 YYEKEE (reference sequence). The ends were cut back, 1 base at V and 3 bases at J, with 11 bases in the middle. CDR3 length: 15 residues. The CDR3: CASSLSQGYNQPQHF. CDR3 sequence (DNA): TGTGCCAGCAGCTTGTCACAGGGATACAATCAGCCCCAGCATTTT.

The chain links TRBV20-1 to TRBJ2-3; no clear D gene. The germline V and J ends were trimmed by 6 bases and 4 bases, with 11 bases remaining between them. The CDR3 is 12 amino acids. Germline V lookup: CDR1 DFQATT, CDR2 SNEGSKA (reference sequence). CDR3 loop: CSATDLSDTQYF. The CDR3 DNA reads TGCAGTGCAACAGACTTGTCAGATACGCAGTATTTT.

In DNA, the CDR3 is TGTGCCAGCAGTCTCTACGTACCGGGACAGGGAGACAATCAGCCCCAGCATTTT. The encoded protein is CASSLYVPGQGDNQPQHF. The chain links TRBV12-3 or TRBV12-4 to TRBJ1-5, with 9 bases fitting TRBD1. The CDR3 length is 18 residues. With V trimmed by 5 bases and J by 3 bases, 14 bases remained unmatched.

The V and J genes are TRBV24-1 and TRBJ2-7, with 7 bases matching TRBD2. Germline lookup yields CDR1 KGHDR and CDR2 SFDVKD. J lost 2 bases, V lost 4 bases, and 7 bases had no gene match. The CDR3 is 15 amino acids. CDR3 sequence (DNA): TGTGCCACCAGTGACCCATTGGGGGGGACCTACGAGCAGTACTTC. Amino acid sequence: CATSDPLGGTYEQYF.

The rearrangement uses TRBV4-1 and TRBJ1-1; D is perhaps TRBD1 (5 bases). The CDR3 spans 16 residues. Germline values: CDR1 MGHRA, CDR2 YSYEKL. Deletions cut 7 bases from V and 5 bases from J, with 23 bases between. CDR3 in DNA: TGCGCCAGCAACAAATTGGCGGGGCGCGAGACTACTGAAGCTTTCTTT. Protein: CASNKLAGRETTEAFF.

J is TRBJ2-3 and V is TRBV19; 7 bases match TRBD1. V lost 3 bases to trimming and J lost 6 bases; unmatched junction nucleotides: 6. The CDR3 spans 14 residues. Germline V lookup: CDR1 LNHDA, CDR2 SQIVND (reference sequence). This chain's CDR3 is CASSIGQVSDTQYF. CDR3 nucleotide sequence: TGTGCCAGTAGTATCGGACAGGTTTCTGATACGCAGTATTTT.

This chain connects TRBV19 to TRBJ2-5; tentatively, D is TRBD1 (6 bases). The germline V gene has CDR1 LNHDA and CDR2 SQIVND (reference sequence). Trimming left V 4 bases short and J 4 bases short, with 13 bases between. This CDR3 spans 14 amino acids. Here the CDR3 DNA reads TGTGCCAGTAGTACTACAGGGTTTACAGAGACCCAGTACTTC. It specifies CASSTTGFTETQYF. Full variable domain (remainder filled in from reference TRBV19 and TRBJ2-5): DGGITQSPKYLFRKEGQNVTLSCEQNLNHDAMYWYRQDPGQGLRLIYYSQIVNDFQKGDIAEGYSVSREKKESFPLTVTSAQKNPTAFYLCASSTTGFTETQYFGPGTRLLVL.

The V call is TRBV6-2 or TRBV6-3, the J call TRBJ1-2; D not resolved. The CDR3 spans 12 residues. In germline, CDR1 is MNHEY, CDR2 SVGEGT. V lost 5 bases to trimming and J lost 4 bases, with 8 bases between them. CDR3 residues: CASSTAPYGYTF. CDR3 coding DNA: TGTGCCAGCAGTACAGCGCCCTATGGCTACACCTTC.

This chain connects TRBV19 to TRBJ1-2, with TRBD1 as a possible D gene (5 bases). The length of the CDR3 is 16 residues. From germline, CDR1 is LNHDA and CDR2 SQIVND (reference sequence). Deletions cut 5 bases from V and 6 bases from J, with 22 bases between. As DNA, the CDR3 is TGTGCCAGTAGTGCTCCGGGACGTCGAACCTTAAATGGCTACACCTTC. This gives the protein CASSAPGRRTLNGYTF.

The V call is TRBV20-1, the J call TRBJ1-6, with D unclear. The ends were cut back, 2 bases at V and 7 bases at J, with 12 bases in the middle. Germline lookup yields CDR1 DFQATT and CDR2 SNEGSKA (reference sequence). The CDR3 has 14 amino acids. The CDR3: CSARRRPQNSPLHF. The CDR3 DNA reads TGCAGTGCTAGACGGCGCCCACAGAATTCACCCCTCCACTTT.

The V gene is TRBV28, the J gene TRBJ2-5; TRBD2 matches at 8 bases. This CDR3 contains 17 residues. V trimming: 2 bases; J trimming: 10 bases; junction bases outside the gene matches: 18. Looked up from germline, CDR1 is MDHEN and CDR2 is SYDVKM. This chain's CDR3 is CASSLGGSGAARMSQYF. The CDR3, as DNA: TGTGCCAGCAGTTTAGGGGGTAGCGGGGCGGCACGTATGAGCCAGTACTTC.